The 27 T cell receptor beta chains below were found in one sample sequenced in a study of CD8 T cells in ankylosing spondylitis. Study conclusions and caveats: Typical of ankylosing spondylitis blood, it appeared, was a TCR beta motif of fewer than ten highly homologous variants.

MiXCR, applied by TCRdb to the 5' RACE reads, yields one record per CDR3 protein. In the table there are a few hundred thousand distinct CDR3 sequences, 17% of which are singletons. Their antigens are not known. The sequenced sample was blood, either unsorted or a sorted T cell fraction (not recorded which). The receptors were sampled from a male donor with ankylosing spondylitis.

This clonotype appeared many times. The rearrangement joins TRBV20-1 to TRBJ1-5; the D gene is possibly TRBD1 (5 bases). The CDR3 loop spans 15 amino acids. Trimming shortened V by 0 bases and J by 4 bases, and 13 bases separated the two germline ends. Germline-derived CDR1 and CDR2 are DFQATT and SNEGSKA (reference sequence). CDR3 loop: CSARDPGFRNQPQHF. CDR3 sequence (DNA): TGCAGTGCTAGAGACCCAGGGTTTCGAAATCAGCCCCAGCATTTT.

Many counts were recorded for this clonotype. V and J are TRBV12-3 or TRBV12-4 and TRBJ1-1; possibly TRBD1 for D (6 bases). The V and J ends lost 7 bases and 10 bases respectively, with 19 bases between them. The CDR3 contains 13 residues. The CDR3 bases are TGTGCCAGCACCATTGATATCGGGGGCGCAGCTTTCTTT. This sequence encodes CASTIDIGGAAFF.

This clonotype came up a few times. The chain uses TRBV4-2 and TRBJ2-7; TRBD2 agrees at 13 bases. CDR1 is LGHNA and CDR2 is YNFKEQ in the germline V gene. The CDR3 extends over 15 amino acids. V was clipped by 4 bases and J by 4 bases; unmatched bases: 4. CDR3 bases: TGTGCCAGCAGCCGCGGACTAGCGGGAGTTTACGAGCAGTACTTC. Its translation: CASSRGLAGVYEQYF.

This clonotype came up a few times. The J gene is TRBJ2-1, the V gene TRBV7-8; no clear D gene. Trimming pared 2 bases from V and 5 bases from J, leaving 13 bases between. Per germline, CDR1 SGHVS and CDR2 FQNEAQ. The CDR3 loop spans 15 amino acids. CDR3 residues: CASSLRVAKDNEQFF. The DNA for the CDR3 is TGTGCCAGCAGCTTAAGGGTCGCTAAAGACAATGAGCAGTTCTTC.

In this sample, this clonotype turned up a few times. The chain has TRBV11-2 and TRBJ1-2, with 7 bases identical to TRBD1. Trimming at V came to 5 bases and at J to 7 bases, leaving 7 bases not matched to a gene. The CDR3 runs 13 residues. From germline, CDR1 is SGHAT and CDR2 FQNNGV. The CDR3 DNA reads as TGTGCCAGCAGCCCTTCCAGGGGGGTTGGCTACACCTTC. This codes for CASSPSRGVGYTF. Full variable domain (outside the CDR3, taken from reference TRBV11-2 and TRBJ1-2): EAGVAQSPRYKIIEKRQSVAFWCNPISGHATLYWYQQILGQGPKLLIQFQNNGVVDDSQLPKDRFSAERLKGVDSTLKIQPAKLEDSAVYLCASSPSRGVGYTFGSGTRLTVV.

J is TRBJ1-5 and V is TRBV2; D unresolved. V was trimmed by 6 bases and J by 4 bases, leaving 10 bases between them. Germline CDR1 SNHLY, CDR2 FYNNEI. The CDR3 extends over 13 amino acids. The CDR3 region is CASSQRQNQPQHF. The CDR3, as DNA: TGTGCCAGCAGCCAAAGGCAGAATCAGCCCCAGCATTTT.

This sequence joins TRBV2 and TRBJ2-3; 8 bases fit TRBD1. Per the germline V gene, CDR1 is SNHLY and CDR2 is FYNNEI. The J segment lost 4 bases and the V segment lost 4 bases, leaving 4 bases of the junction unmatched. This CDR3 region has 14 residues. This CDR3 is CASSGAGGADTQYF. CDR3 nucleotides: TGTGCCAGCAGTGGGGCAGGGGGCGCAGATACGCAGTATTTT.

The chain carries TRBV12-3 or TRBV12-4 and TRBJ2-1; 10 bases map to TRBD2. Losses at the gene ends were 8 bases for V and 6 bases for J; bases not matched to a gene: 7. The CDR3 totals 14 residues. CDR3 nucleotide sequence: TGTGCCAGCGGTTGGCTAGCGGGAGTCAATGAGCAGTTCTTC. Translated, it gives CASGWLAGVNEQFF.

This clonotype was seen only a few times. The chain has TRBV4-3 and TRBJ2-3; 8 bases are a match to TRBD2. Germline CDR1 reads LGHNA; CDR2 reads YSLEER. The CDR3 length is 16 residues. The ends lost 0 bases at V and 5 bases at J; junction bases unmatched: 7. CDR3 amino acids: CASSQDRAGGKDTQYF. The CDR3 region has the DNA TGCGCCAGCAGCCAAGATAGGGCGGGAGGAAAAGATACGCAGTATTTT.

The chain employs TRBV6-2 or TRBV6-3 and TRBJ2-1; D is uncertain. Germline V gene data show CDR1 as MNHEY and CDR2 as SVGEGT. V lost 5 bases and J lost 10, with 9 bases in between. This CDR3 contains 11 residues. The CDR3 bases are TGTGCCAGCAGTCAAAAGATGGAGCAGTTCTTC. Amino acids: CASSQKMEQFF.

The chain uses TRBV2 and TRBJ2-5; D could derive from TRBD1 or TRBD2 (6 bases each). There are 14 residues in the CDR3. V lost 9 bases to trimming and J lost 5 bases, with 19 bases between them. The V gene's germline CDR1 is SNHLY and CDR2 FYNNEI. CDR3: CASCREGGLETQYF. The DNA of the CDR3 is TGTGCCAGTTGCCGCGAGGGGGGCCTGGAGACCCAGTACTTC.

This clonotype was observed a handful of times. Written as DNA, the CDR3 is TGTGCCAGCAGCCAACCAGGGAGCGAGCAGTACTTC. As protein: CASSQPGSEQYF. The genes are TRBV3-1 and TRBJ2-7; D is possibly TRBD1 or TRBD2 (5 bases each). The CDR3 is 12 amino acids. Trimming pared 2 bases from V and 6 bases from J, leaving 8 bases between. Germline V gene sequence: CDR1 LGHDT, CDR2 YNNKEL (reference sequence).

The chain employs TRBV5-6 and TRBJ2-2; 8 bases match TRBD1. The length of the CDR3 is 16 residues. V trimming: 2 bases; J trimming: 4 bases; junction bases outside the gene matches: 7. CDR1 is SGHDT, CDR2 YYEEEE, per germline. DNA for the CDR3: TGTGCCAGCAGCTTCCAGGACAGGGTTACCACCGGGGAGCTGTTTTTT. Its protein product is CASSFQDRVTTGELFF. Full variable domain (missing parts from reference TRBV5-6 and TRBJ2-2): DAGVTQSPTHLIKTRGQQVTLRCSPKSGHDTVSWYQQALGQGPQFIFQYYEEEERQRGNFPDRFSGHQFPNYSSELNVNALLLGDSALYLCASSFQDRVTTGELFFGEGSRLTVL.

The chain recombines TRBV7-9 with TRBJ1-1; D remains ambiguous. Germline CDR1 is SEHNR and CDR2 is FQNEAQ (reference sequence). The CDR3 runs 12 residues. V lost 5 bases to trimming and J lost 5 bases, with 9 bases between them. The CDR3 loop is CASSPARTEAFF. CDR3 in DNA: TGTGCCAGCAGCCCGGCCCGAACTGAAGCTTTCTTT.

This sequence joins TRBV30 and TRBJ2-1, with TRBD2 matching over 8 bases. From germline, CDR1 is GTSNPN and CDR2 SVGIG (reference sequence). The CDR3 contains 14 residues. V shed 7 bases and J 4 bases; nucleotides not matched to a gene: 9. The CDR3 sequence: CASSRGGPYNEQFF. The CDR3 DNA sequence: TGTGCCTCCTCACGGGGGGGCCCATACAATGAGCAGTTCTTC.

This clonotype showed up many times. The chain employs TRBV4-3 and TRBJ2-2, with 9 bases that match TRBD1. The trim removed 4 bases at V and 7 bases at J, leaving 13 bases unmatched. CDR3 length: 17 residues. Per the germline V gene, CDR1 is LGHNA and CDR2 is YSLEER. The CDR3 reads CASSRTGQGWVGGELFF. DNA for the CDR3: TGCGCCAGCAGCCGTACAGGACAGGGGTGGGTCGGCGGGGAGCTGTTTTTT.

The V gene is TRBV3-1, the J gene TRBJ1-1; weak D call: TRBD1 (6 bases). CDR3 size: 14 residues. Germline V gives CDR1 LGHDT, CDR2 YNNKEL (reference sequence). The germline V and J ends were trimmed by 1 base and 7 bases, with 13 bases remaining between them. The CDR3 region has the DNA TGTGCCAGCAGCCAAGGTCAGGGAGGGGGTGAAGCTTTCTTT. Translated: CASSQGQGGGEAFF.

The V and J genes are TRBV5-1 and TRBJ2-3; a weak D match, TRBD2 (5 bases). V was cut by 1 base and J by 2 bases, with 11 bases left in between. The CDR3 is made up of 15 amino acids. Germline CDR1 reads SGHRS; CDR2 reads YFSETQ. The CDR3 sequence is CASSLNGISTDTQYF. As DNA, the CDR3 is TGCGCCAGCAGCTTGAACGGGATCTCCACAGATACGCAGTATTTT.

This clonotype was observed once. The J gene is TRBJ2-5, the V gene TRBV30; perhaps TRBD2 as D (6 bases). Trimming removed 6 bases from V and 5 bases from J, with 16 bases in between. Germline V gene data show CDR1 as GTSNPN and CDR2 as SVGIG (reference sequence). The CDR3 contains 13 residues. CDR3 region: CACRMTLAETQYF. The CDR3, as DNA: TGTGCCTGCAGGATGACCCTAGCGGAGACCCAGTACTTC.

There are a few counts of this clonotype. V and J are TRBV5-1 and TRBJ2-6; no reliable D call. The germline CDR1 and CDR2 sequences are SGHRS and YFSETQ. The CDR3 is 15 amino acids. Trimming removed 0 bases at V and 11 bases at J, with 15 bases between. CDR3 in amino acids: CASSLAERVVHVLTF. The CDR3 region has the DNA TGCGCCAGCAGCTTGGCGGAGAGAGTGGTTCACGTCCTGACTTTC.

The chain combines TRBV6-2 or TRBV6-3 with TRBJ2-5; unclear D gene. Germline CDR1 MNHEY, CDR2 SVGEGT. This CDR3 comprises 14 residues. Trimming removed 2 bases from V and 5 bases from J, with 12 bases in between. CDR3 amino acids: CASSYAVVAETQYF. The CDR3 nucleotides read TGTGCCAGCAGTTACGCGGTGGTAGCCGAGACCCAGTACTTC.

In its sample, this clonotype was seen a few times. The rearrangement uses TRBV11-2 and TRBJ2-7, with D perhaps matching TRBD2 (5 bases). V was clipped by 1 base and J by 2 bases, with 12 bases between them. The CDR3 contains 15 residues. Germline-derived CDR1 and CDR2 are SGHAT and FQNNGV. CDR3 sequence reads: CASSLGLTPAYEQYF. Here the CDR3 DNA reads TGTGCCAGCAGCTTAGGACTAACCCCCGCCTACGAGCAGTACTTC. Looking up the rest from reference TRBV11-2 and TRBJ2-7 gives the full variable domain: EAGVAQSPRYKIIEKRQSVAFWCNPISGHATLYWYQQILGQGPKLLIQFQNNGVVDDSQLPKDRFSAERLKGVDSTLKIQPAKLEDSAVYLCASSLGLTPAYEQYFGPGTRLTVT.

This clonotype was picked up a small number of times. This chain connects TRBV9 to TRBJ2-1; tentative D call: TRBD2 (5 bases). Looked up from germline, CDR1 is SGDLS and CDR2 is YYNGEE. This CDR3 contains 13 residues. The V and J ends lost 0 bases and 9 bases respectively, with 10 bases between them. The CDR3 bases are TGTGCCAGCAGCGTAGCTAGAGGGAGTGAGCAGTTCTTC. This encodes CASSVARGSEQFF. Supplemented by reference TRBV9 and TRBJ2-1, the full variable domain reads DSGVTQTPKHLITATGQRVTLRCSPRSGDLSVYWYQQSLDQGLQFLIQYYNGEERAKGNILERFSAQQFPDLHSELNLSSLELGDSALYFCASSVARGSEQFFGPGTRLTVL.

At least ten counts were recorded for this clonotype. V and J are TRBV12-3 or TRBV12-4 and TRBJ1-3; tentatively, D is TRBD1 (5 bases). The CDR3 has 16 amino acids. The V end was cut by 3 bases, the J end by 3 bases, with 15 bases between. The CDR3 reads CASSFPDSVGGNTIYF. The CDR3 DNA follows: TGTGCCAGCAGTTTCCCCGACAGTGTTGGTGGAAACACCATATATTTT.

This clonotype was picked up a small number of times. V is TRBV20-1 and J is TRBJ2-6; the match to TRBD2 covers 7 bases. The V and J ends lost 3 bases and 1 base, in that order; junction bases with no gene match: 6. CDR1 is DFQATT and CDR2 is SNEGSKA in the germline V gene (reference sequence). CDR3 size: 16 residues. CDR3 DNA sequence: TGCAGTGCTAGTGGGTTGGGGGGGTCTGGGGCCAACGTCCTGACTTTC. Its protein product is CSASGLGGSGANVLTF.

The chain uses TRBV28 and TRBJ2-3, with 8 bases lining up with TRBD2. Per germline, CDR1 MDHEN and CDR2 SYDVKM. This CDR3 contains 16 residues. Unmatched junction bases numbered 11, after V lost 4 bases and J lost 5 bases. In DNA, the CDR3 is TGTGCCAGCAGTTCCCCCGGGGGGGCGAAGGGAGATACGCAGTATTTT. Amino acid sequence: CASSSPGGAKGDTQYF.

This clonotype was recorded a few times. The gene calls are TRBV4-3 and TRBJ2-1, with no clear D. From germline, CDR1 is LGHNA and CDR2 YSLEER. The CDR3 has 14 amino acids. Between the trimmed V and J ends, which lost 1 base and 10 bases, there was a span of 14 bases. The CDR3 region has the DNA TGCGCCAGCAGCCAAGGGCGGCAGGCTGACGAGCAGTTCTTC. This sequence encodes CASSQGRQADEQFF.